Here is one T cell receptor (beta chain) with its context. The sample is drawn from a study of blood T cell repertoires in COVID-19. Using immunoSEQ multiplex PCR, the repertoire was profiled, and TCRdb retains in-frame clones only, with some absent. The table lists about 260,000 clones, about 89% of them singletons. Germline CDR1 is LNHDA and CDR2 is SQIVND (reference sequence). There are 14 residues in the CDR3. V was pared by 7 bases and J by 1 base, with 6 bases of the junction left unmatched. The TCR was taken from a woman aged 45 to 65 with acute or convalescent COVID-19. V is TRBV19 and J is TRBJ1-1; 7 bases are shared with TRBD1. Input material: peripheral blood. Here the CDR3 reads CASNTQGWNTEAFF. DNA of the CDR3: TGTGCCAGTAACACACAGGGGTGGAACACTGAAGCTTTCTTT.